These T cell receptor beta chains were read from a single sample in a study of Graves' ophthalmopathy and Graves' hyperthyroidism. TCRdb reprocessed the multiplex PCR reads via MiXCR and lists one record per CDR3 protein. Of about 620,000 distinct CDR3 sequences in the sample, about 20% were seen once. The sequenced sample was peripheral blood. These receptors came from a young woman with stable Graves' hyperthyroidism. Some clones in this sample may be carry-over from other donors' samples. Both conserved end residues are part of each CDR3. D genes are given only for firm matches. Clone size appears in some rows only: once, few, many, or a class for an expanded clone.

d_call: -
v_call: TRBV18
clone_size: few
j_call: TRBJ2-7
cdr3_aa: CASSPREFSYEQYF
cdr3_nt: TGTGCCAGCTCACCTAGAGAGTTCTCCTACGAGCAGTACTTC

d_call: -
v_call: TRBV5-1
clone_size: many
j_call: TRBJ1-2
cdr3_aa: CASSLAGRSNYGYTF
cdr3_nt: TGCGCCAGCAGCTTGGCAGGGCGGAGTAACTATGGCTACACCTTC

d_call: -
v_call: TRBV12-3/TRBV12-4
clone_size: many
j_call: TRBJ2-5
cdr3_aa: CASSFIETQYF
cdr3_nt: TGTGCCAGCAGTTTCATTGAGACCCAGTACTTC

d_call: TRBD1
v_call: TRBV7-2
clone_size: few
j_call: TRBJ2-5
cdr3_aa: CASSLAAPGTGQETQYF
cdr3_nt: TGTGCCAGCAGCTTAGCAGCCCCCGGGACAGGCCAAGAGACCCAGTACTTC

d_call: -
v_call: TRBV12-3/TRBV12-4
clone_size: -
j_call: TRBJ2-2
cdr3_aa: CASNSLLGPSNTGELFF
cdr3_nt: TGTGCCAGCAATTCCCTCCTCGGGCCTTCGAACACCGGGGAGCTGTTTTTT

d_call: -
v_call: TRBV5-6
clone_size: -
j_call: TRBJ1-5
cdr3_aa: CASSLAGRVSNQPQHF
cdr3_nt: TGTGCCAGCAGCTTGGCCGGACGGGTTAGCAATCAGCCCCAGCATTTT

d_call: TRBD2
v_call: TRBV9
clone_size: many
j_call: TRBJ2-5
cdr3_aa: CASSPAGTSQETQYF
cdr3_nt: TGTGCCAGCAGCCCAGCGGGGACCTCCCAAGAGACCCAGTACTTC

d_call: -
v_call: TRBV12-3/TRBV12-4
clone_size: many
j_call: TRBJ1-2
cdr3_aa: CASTVGLGTNYGYTF
cdr3_nt: TGTGCCAGCACCGTCGGACTGGGCACTAACTATGGCTACACCTTC

d_call: -
v_call: TRBV5-1
clone_size: -
j_call: TRBJ2-7
cdr3_aa: CASSSPSGKGAYEQYF
cdr3_nt: TGCGCCAGCAGCTCACCTAGCGGTAAGGGGGCATACGAGCAGTACTTC

d_call: -
v_call: TRBV28
clone_size: many
j_call: TRBJ2-7
cdr3_aa: CAIIPSATKGEQYF
cdr3_nt: TGTGCCATCATTCCCTCGGCAACAAAGGGTGAGCAGTACTTC

d_call: TRBD1
v_call: TRBV6-1
clone_size: -
j_call: TRBJ2-7
cdr3_aa: CASSGAGGSDSYEQYF
cdr3_nt: TGTGCCAGCAGTGGGGCAGGGGGATCCGATTCCTACGAGCAGTACTTC

d_call: -
v_call: TRBV14
clone_size: -
j_call: TRBJ1-1
cdr3_aa: CASSLIRGALGTEAFF
cdr3_nt: TGTGCCAGCAGCCTAATCCGGGGGGCCCTGGGCACTGAAGCTTTCTTT

d_call: TRBD1
v_call: TRBV27
clone_size: many
j_call: TRBJ1-2
cdr3_aa: CASSAPGQGNGYTF
cdr3_nt: TGTGCCAGCAGTGCTCCCGGACAGGGGAATGGCTACACCTTC

d_call: -
v_call: TRBV6-2/TRBV6-3
clone_size: many
j_call: TRBJ2-7
cdr3_aa: CAINRRWQYF
cdr3_nt: TGTGCCATCAATAGACGCTGGCAGTACTTC

d_call: TRBD1
v_call: TRBV2
clone_size: many
j_call: TRBJ1-2
cdr3_aa: CASSLEGFGQGF
cdr3_nt: TGTGCCAGCAGTTTAGAAGGCTTCGGACAGGGATTC

d_call: TRBD1
v_call: TRBV11-1
clone_size: -
j_call: TRBJ2-2
cdr3_aa: CASSLGTGAYTGELFF
cdr3_nt: TGTGCCAGCAGCCTCGGGACAGGGGCCTACACCGGGGAGCTGTTTTTT

d_call: -
v_call: TRBV9
clone_size: many
j_call: TRBJ1-3
cdr3_aa: CASSFRAWARGNTIYF
cdr3_nt: TGTGCCAGCAGCTTTCGGGCCTGGGCGAGAGGAAACACCATATATTTT

d_call: -
v_call: TRBV5-1
clone_size: -
j_call: TRBJ1-2
cdr3_aa: CASSLLSVTYGYTF
cdr3_nt: TGCGCCAGCAGCCTGCTAAGTGTGACCTATGGCTACACCTTC

d_call: TRBD1
v_call: TRBV5-1
clone_size: -
j_call: TRBJ1-2
cdr3_aa: CASSSGQDLNYGYTF
cdr3_nt: TGCGCCAGCAGCTCCGGACAGGATCTGAACTATGGCTACACCTTC

d_call: -
v_call: TRBV28
clone_size: -
j_call: TRBJ1-2
cdr3_aa: CASSFSGQSAGYTF
cdr3_nt: TGTGCCAGCAGTTTCTCGGGTCAGTCGGCTGGCTACACCTTC